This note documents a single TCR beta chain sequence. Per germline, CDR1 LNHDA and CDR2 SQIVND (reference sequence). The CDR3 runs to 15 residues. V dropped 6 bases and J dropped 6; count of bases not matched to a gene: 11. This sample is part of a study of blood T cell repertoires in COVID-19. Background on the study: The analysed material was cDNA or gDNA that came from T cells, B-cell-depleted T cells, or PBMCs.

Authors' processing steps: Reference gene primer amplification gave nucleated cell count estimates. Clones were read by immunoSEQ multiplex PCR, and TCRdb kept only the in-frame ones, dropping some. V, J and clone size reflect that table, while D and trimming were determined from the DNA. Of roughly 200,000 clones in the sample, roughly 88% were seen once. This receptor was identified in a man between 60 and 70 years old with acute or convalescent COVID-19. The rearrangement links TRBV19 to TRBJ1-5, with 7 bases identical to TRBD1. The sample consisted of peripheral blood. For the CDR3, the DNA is TGTGCCAGTAGCCCTGTGAGGGGGCGAGGTCAGCCCCAGCATTTT. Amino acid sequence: CASSPVRGRGQPQHF.